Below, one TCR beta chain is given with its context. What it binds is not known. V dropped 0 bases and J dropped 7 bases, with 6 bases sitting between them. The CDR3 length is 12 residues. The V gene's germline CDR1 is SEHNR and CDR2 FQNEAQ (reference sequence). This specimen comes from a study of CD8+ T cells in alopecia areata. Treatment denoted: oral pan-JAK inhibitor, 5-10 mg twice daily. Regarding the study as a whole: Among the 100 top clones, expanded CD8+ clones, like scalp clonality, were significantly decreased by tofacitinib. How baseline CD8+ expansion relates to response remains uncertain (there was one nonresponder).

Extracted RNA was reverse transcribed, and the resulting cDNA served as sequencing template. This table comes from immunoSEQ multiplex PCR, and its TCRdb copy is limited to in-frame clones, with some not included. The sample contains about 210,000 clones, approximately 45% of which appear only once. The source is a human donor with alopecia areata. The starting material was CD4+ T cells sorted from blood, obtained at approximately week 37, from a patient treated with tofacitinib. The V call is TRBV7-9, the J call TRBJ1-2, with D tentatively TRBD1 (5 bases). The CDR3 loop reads CASSLAGVGYTF. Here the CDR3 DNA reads TGTGCCAGCAGCTTAGCAGGGGTTGGCTACACCTTC.